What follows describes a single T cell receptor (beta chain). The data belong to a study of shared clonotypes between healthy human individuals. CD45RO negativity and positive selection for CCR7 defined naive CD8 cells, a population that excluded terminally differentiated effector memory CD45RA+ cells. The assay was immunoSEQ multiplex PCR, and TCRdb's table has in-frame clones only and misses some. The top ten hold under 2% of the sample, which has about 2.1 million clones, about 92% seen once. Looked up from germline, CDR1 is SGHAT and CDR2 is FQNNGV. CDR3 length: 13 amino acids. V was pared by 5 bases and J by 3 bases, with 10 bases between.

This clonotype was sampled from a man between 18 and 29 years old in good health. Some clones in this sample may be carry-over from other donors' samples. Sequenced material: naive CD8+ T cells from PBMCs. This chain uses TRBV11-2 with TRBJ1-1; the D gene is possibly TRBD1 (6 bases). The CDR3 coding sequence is TGTGCCAGCAGCCCCAGGGGATACACTGAAGCTTTCTTT. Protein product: CASSPRGYTEAFF.